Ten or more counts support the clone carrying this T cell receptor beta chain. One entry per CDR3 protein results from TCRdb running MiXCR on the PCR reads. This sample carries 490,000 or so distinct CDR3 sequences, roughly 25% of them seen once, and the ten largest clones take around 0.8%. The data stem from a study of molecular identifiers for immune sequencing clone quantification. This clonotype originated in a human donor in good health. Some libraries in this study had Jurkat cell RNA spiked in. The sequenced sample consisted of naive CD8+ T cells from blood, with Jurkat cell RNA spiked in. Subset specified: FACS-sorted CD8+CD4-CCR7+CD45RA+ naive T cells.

CDR3 loop: CASTIRGGANEQFF. The CDR3 DNA sequence: TGTGCCAGCACGATTCGCGGGGGGGCCAATGAGCAGTTCTTC. The V gene is TRBV6-5, the J gene TRBJ2-1, with 9 bases matching TRBD2. CDR3 length equals 14 residues. The germline CDR1 and CDR2 sequences are MNHEY and SVGAGI. V lost 7 bases, J lost 6 bases, and 7 bases stayed unmatched.